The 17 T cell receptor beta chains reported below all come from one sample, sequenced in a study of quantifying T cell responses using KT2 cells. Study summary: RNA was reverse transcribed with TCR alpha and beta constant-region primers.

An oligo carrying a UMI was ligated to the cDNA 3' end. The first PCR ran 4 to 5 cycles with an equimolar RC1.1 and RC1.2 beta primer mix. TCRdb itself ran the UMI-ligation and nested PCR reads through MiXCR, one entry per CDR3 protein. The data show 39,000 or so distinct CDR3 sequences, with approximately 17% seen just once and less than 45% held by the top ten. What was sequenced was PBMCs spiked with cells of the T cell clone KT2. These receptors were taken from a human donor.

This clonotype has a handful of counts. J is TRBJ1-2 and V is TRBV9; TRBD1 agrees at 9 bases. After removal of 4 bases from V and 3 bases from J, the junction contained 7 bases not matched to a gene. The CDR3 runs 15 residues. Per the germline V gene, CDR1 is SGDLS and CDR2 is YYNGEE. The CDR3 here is CASSHAQGADYGYTF. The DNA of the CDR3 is TGTGCCAGCAGCCACGCACAGGGGGCGGACTATGGCTACACCTTC.

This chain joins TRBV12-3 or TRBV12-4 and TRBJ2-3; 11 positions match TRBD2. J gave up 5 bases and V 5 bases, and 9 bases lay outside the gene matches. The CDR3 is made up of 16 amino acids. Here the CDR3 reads CASSLRTSGQLDTQYF. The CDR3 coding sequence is TGTGCCAGCAGTCTGAGGACTAGCGGGCAATTAGATACGCAGTATTTT.

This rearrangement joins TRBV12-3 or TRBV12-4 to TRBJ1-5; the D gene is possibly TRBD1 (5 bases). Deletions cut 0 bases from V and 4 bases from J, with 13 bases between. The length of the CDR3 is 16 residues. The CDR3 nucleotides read TGTGCCAGCAGTTTAGCGCGGGACGGAAATAATCAGCCCCAGCATTTT. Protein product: CASSLARDGNNQPQHF.

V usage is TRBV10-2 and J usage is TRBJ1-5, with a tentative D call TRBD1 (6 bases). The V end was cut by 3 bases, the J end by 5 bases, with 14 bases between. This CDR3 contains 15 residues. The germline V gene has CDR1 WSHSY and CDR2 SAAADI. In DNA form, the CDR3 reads TGCGCCAGCAGTGATGGCAGGGGCCTGGATCAGCCCCAGCATTTT. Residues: CASSDGRGLDQPQHF.

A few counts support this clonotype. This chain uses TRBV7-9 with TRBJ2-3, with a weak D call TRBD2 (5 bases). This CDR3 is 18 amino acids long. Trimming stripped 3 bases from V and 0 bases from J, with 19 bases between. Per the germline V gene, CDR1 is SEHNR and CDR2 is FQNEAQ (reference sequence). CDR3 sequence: CASSLIFWRAISTDTQYF. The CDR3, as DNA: TGTGCCAGCAGCTTGATTTTCTGGCGGGCCATTAGCACAGATACGCAGTATTTT.

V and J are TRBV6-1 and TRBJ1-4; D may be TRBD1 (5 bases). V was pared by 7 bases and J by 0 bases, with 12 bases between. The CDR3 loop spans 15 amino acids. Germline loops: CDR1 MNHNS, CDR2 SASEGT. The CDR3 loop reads CASTDRGSTNEKLFF. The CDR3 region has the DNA TGTGCCAGCACCGACCGGGGGTCAACTAATGAAAAACTGTTTTTT.

CDR3 amino acids: CASRKWKLETQYF. As DNA, the CDR3 is TGTGCCAGCAGAAAATGGAAGTTGGAGACCCAGTACTTC. The rearrangement uses TRBV6-2 or TRBV6-3 and TRBJ2-5, with unresolved D. Trimming removed 6 bases at V and 5 bases at J, with 13 bases between. The CDR3 extends over 13 amino acids. The germline CDR1 and CDR2 sequences are MNHEY and SVGEGT.

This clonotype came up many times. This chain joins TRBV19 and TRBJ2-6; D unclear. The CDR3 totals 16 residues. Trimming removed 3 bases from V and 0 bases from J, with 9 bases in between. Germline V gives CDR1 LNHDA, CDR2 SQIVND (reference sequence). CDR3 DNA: TGTGCCAGTAGTATCGACTCCACCTCTGGGGCCAACGTCCTGACTTTC. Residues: CASSIDSTSGANVLTF.

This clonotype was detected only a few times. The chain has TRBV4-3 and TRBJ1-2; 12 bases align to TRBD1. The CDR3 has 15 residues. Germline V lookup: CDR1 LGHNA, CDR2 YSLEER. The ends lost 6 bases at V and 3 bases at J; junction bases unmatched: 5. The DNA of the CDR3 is TGCGCCAGCAGGATGGGACAGGGGGCCGACTATGGCTACACCTTC. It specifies CASRMGQGADYGYTF.

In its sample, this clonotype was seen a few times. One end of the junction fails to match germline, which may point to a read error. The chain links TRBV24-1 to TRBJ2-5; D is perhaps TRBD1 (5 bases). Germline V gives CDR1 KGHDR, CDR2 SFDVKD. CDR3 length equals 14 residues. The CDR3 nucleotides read TGTGCCACCAGTGATCGCAGGGTCCAAGGGACCCAGTACTTC. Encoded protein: CATSDRRVQGTQYF.

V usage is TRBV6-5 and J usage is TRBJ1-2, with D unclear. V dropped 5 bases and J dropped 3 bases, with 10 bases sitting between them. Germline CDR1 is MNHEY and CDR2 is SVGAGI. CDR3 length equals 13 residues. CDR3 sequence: CASSRAVDYGYTF. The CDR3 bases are TGTGCCAGCAGTAGGGCGGTAGACTATGGCTACACCTTC.

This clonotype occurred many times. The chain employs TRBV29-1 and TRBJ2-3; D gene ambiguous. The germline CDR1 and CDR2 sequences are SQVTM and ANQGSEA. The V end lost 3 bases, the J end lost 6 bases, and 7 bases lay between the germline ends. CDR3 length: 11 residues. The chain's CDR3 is CSVDLIDTQYF. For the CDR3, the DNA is TGCAGCGTTGACCTCATCGATACGCAGTATTTT.

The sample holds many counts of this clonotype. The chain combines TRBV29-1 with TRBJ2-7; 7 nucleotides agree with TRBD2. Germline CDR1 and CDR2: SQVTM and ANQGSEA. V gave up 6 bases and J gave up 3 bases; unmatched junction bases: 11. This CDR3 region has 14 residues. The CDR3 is CSVVAGRQLYEQYF. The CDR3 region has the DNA TGCAGCGTCGTAGCGGGTCGCCAACTCTACGAGCAGTACTTC.

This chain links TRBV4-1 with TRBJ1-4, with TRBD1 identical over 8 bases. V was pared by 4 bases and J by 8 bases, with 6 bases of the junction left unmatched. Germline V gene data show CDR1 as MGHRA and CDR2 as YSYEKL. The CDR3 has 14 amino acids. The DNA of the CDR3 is TGCGCCAGCAGCCCCCGGGACAGGTTGGAAAAACTGTTTTTT. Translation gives CASSPRDRLEKLFF.

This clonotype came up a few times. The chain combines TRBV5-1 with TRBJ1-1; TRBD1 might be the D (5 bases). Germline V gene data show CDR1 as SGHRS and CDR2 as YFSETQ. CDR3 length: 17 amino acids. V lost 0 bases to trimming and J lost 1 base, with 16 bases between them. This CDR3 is CASSLDRAGGPNTEAFF. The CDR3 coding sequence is TGCGCCAGCAGCTTGGATCGGGCGGGGGGACCGAACACTGAAGCTTTCTTT.

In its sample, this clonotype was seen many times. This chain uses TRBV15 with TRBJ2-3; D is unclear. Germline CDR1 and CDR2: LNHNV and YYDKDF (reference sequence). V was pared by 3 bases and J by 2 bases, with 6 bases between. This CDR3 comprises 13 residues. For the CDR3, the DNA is TGTGCCACCAGCAGGGGGTTCACAGATACGCAGTATTTT. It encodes CATSRGFTDTQYF.

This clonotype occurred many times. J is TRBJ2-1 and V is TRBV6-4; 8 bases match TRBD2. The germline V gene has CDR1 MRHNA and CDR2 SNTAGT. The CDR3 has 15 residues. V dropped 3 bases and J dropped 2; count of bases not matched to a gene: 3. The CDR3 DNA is TGTGCCAGCAGTGATTTAGCGGGGACCTACAATGAGCAGTTCTTC. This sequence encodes CASSDLAGTYNEQFF.